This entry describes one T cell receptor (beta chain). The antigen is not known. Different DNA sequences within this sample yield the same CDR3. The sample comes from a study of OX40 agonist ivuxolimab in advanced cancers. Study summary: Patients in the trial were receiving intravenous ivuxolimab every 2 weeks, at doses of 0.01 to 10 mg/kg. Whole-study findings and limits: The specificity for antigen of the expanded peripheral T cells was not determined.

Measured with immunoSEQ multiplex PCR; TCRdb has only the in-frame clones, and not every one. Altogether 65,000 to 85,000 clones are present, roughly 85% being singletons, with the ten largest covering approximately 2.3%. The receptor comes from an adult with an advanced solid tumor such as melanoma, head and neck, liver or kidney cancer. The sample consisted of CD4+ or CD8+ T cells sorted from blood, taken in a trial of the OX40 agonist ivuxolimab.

The CDR3 DNA reads TGTGCCAGCAGTTTAACCGGGACAGGGTCTGGCTACACCTTC. As protein: CASSLTGTGSGYTF. The chain employs TRBV28 and TRBJ1-2; TRBD1 aligns across 9 bases. J lost 7 bases, V lost 2 bases, and 5 bases had no gene match. Germline V gene sequence: CDR1 MDHEN, CDR2 SYDVKM. This CDR3 has 14 amino acids.